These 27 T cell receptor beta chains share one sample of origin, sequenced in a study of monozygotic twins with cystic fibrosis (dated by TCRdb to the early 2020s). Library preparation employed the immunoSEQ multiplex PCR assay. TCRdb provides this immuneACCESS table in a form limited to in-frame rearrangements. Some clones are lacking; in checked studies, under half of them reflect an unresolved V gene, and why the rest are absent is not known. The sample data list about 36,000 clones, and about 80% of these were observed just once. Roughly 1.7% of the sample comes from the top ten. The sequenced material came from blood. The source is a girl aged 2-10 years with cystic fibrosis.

This chain's CDR3 is CASSIGVAKNTEAFF. CDR3 bases: TGTGCCAGCAGCATAGGGGTGGCAAAGAACACTGAAGCTTTCTTT. This sequence joins TRBV7-9 and TRBJ1-1; tentative D call: TRBD1 (5 bases). Germline V gives CDR1 SEHNR, CDR2 FQNEAQ (reference sequence). The CDR3 is 15 residues long. The V gene lost 5 bases and the J gene lost 1 base, with 14 bases spanning the gap.

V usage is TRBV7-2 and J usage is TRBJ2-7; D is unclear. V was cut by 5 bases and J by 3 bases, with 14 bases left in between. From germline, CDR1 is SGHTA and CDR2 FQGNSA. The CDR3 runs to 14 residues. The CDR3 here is CASSPQSLLYEQYF. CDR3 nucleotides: TGTGCCAGCAGCCCCCAGTCCTTACTCTACGAGCAGTACTTC.

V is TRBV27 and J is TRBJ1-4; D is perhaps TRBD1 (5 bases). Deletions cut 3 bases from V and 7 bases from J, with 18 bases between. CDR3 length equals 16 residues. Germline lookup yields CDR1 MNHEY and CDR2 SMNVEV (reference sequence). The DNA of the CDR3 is TGTGCCAGCAGTTTCCTAGGGACGGACCGGGGTGAAAAACTGTTTTTT. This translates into CASSFLGTDRGEKLFF.

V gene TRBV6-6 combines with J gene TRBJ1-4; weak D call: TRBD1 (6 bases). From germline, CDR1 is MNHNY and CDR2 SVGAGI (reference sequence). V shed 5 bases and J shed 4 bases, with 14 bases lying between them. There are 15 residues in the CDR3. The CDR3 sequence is CASSPNRVNNEKLFF. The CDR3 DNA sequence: TGTGCCAGCAGTCCGAACAGGGTAAATAATGAAAAACTGTTTTTT.

CDR3 coding DNA: TGTGCCAGCAGCCCGCGACTAGCGGGGGCGGGGGAGCAGTACTTC. Residues: CASSPRLAGAGEQYF. The chain uses TRBV5-4 and TRBJ2-7, with 12 bases that match TRBD2. V shed 4 bases and J 7 bases; nucleotides not matched to a gene: 9. Looked up from germline, CDR1 is SGHNT and CDR2 is YYREEE (reference sequence). The CDR3 covers 15 residues.

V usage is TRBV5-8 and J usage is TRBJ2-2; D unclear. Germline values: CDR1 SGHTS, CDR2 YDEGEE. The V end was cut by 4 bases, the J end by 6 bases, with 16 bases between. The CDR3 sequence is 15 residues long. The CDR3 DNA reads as TGTGCCAGCAGCAAGGACCGGCCCCAGGCCGGGGAGCTGTTTTTT. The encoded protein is CASSKDRPQAGELFF.

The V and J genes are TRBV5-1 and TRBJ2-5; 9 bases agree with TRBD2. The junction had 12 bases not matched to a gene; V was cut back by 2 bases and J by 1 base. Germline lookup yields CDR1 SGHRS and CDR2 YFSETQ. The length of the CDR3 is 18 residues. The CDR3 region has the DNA TGCGCCAGCAGCTTCCAACACCTGACAGCGGGAGGCCAAGAGACCCAGTACTTC. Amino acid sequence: CASSFQHLTAGGQETQYF.

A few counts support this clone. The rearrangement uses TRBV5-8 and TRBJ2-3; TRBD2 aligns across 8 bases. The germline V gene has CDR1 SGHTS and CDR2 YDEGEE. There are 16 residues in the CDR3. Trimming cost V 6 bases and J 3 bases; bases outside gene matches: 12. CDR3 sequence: CASKLRGAGSTDTQYF. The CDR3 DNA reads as TGTGCCAGCAAACTGCGGGGGGCCGGGAGTACAGATACGCAGTATTTT. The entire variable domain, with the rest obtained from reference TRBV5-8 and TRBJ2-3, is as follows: EAGVTQSPTHLIKTRGQQATLRCSPISGHTSVYWYQQALGLGLQFLLWYDEGEERNRGNFPPRFSGRQFPNYSSELNVNALELEDSALYLCASKLRGAGSTDTQYFGPGTRLTVL.

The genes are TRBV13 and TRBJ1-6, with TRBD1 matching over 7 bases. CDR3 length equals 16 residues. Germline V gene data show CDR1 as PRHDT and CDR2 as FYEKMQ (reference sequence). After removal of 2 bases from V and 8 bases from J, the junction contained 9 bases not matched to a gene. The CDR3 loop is CASSLLTGKGDSPLHF. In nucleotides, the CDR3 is TGTGCCAGCAGCTTACTGACAGGGAAAGGGGATTCACCCCTCCACTTT.

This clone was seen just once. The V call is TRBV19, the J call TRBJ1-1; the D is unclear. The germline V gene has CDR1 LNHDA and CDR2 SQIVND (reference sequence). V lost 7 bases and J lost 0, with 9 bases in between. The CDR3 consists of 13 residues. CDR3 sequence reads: CASKASVNTEAFF. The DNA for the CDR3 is TGTGCCAGTAAGGCTTCCGTGAACACTGAAGCTTTCTTT.

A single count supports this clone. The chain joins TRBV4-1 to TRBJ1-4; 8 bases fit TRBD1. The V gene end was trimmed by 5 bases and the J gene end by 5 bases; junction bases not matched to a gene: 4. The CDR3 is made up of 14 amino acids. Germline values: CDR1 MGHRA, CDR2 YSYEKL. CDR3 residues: CASSGQGRNEKLFF. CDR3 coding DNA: TGCGCCAGCAGCGGACAGGGAAGAAATGAAAAACTGTTTTTT.

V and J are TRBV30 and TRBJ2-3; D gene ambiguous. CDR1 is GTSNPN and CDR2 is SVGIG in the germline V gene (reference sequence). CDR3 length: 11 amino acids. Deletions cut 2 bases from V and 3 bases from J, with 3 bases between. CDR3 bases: TGTGCCTGGAGTAGGACAGATACGCAGTATTTT. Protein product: CAWSRTDTQYF.

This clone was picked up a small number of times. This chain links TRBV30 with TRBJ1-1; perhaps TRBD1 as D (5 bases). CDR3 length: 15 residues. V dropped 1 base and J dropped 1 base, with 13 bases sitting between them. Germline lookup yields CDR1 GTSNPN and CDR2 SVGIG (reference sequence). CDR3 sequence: CAWSGGNKGNTEAFF. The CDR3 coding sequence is TGTGCCTGGAGTGGGGGCAACAAGGGGAACACTGAAGCTTTCTTT.

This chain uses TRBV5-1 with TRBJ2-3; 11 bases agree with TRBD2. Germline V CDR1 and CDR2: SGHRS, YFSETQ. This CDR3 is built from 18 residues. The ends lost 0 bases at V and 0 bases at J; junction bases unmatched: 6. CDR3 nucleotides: TGCGCCAGCAGCTTGGGACTAGCGGGGTCCTCTAGCACAGATACGCAGTATTTT. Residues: CASSLGLAGSSSTDTQYF.

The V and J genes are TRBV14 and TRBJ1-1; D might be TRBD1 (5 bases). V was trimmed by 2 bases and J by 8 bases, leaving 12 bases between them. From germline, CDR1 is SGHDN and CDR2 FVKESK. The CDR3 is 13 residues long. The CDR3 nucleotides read TGTGCCAGCAGCCAATGGCGGAGGGGCGAAGCTTTCTTT. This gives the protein CASSQWRRGEAFF.

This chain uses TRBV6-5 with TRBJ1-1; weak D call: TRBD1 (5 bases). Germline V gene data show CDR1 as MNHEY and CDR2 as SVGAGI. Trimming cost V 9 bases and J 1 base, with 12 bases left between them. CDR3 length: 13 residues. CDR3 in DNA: TGTGCCAGGGATGACAGAGAGAACACTGAAGCTTTCTTT. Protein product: CARDDRENTEAFF.

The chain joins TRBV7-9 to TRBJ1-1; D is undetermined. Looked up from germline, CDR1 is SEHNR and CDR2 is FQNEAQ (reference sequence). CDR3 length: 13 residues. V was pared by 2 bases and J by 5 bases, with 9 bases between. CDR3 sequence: CASSLYGETEAFF. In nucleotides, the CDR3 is TGTGCCAGCAGCTTATACGGTGAAACTGAAGCTTTCTTT.

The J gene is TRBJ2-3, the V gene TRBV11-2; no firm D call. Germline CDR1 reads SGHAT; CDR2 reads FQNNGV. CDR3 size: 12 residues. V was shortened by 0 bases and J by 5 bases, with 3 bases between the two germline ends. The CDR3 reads CASSLDQDTQYF. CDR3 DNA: TGTGCCAGCAGCTTAGACCAAGATACGCAGTATTTT. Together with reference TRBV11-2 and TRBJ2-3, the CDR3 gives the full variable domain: EAGVAQSPRYKIIEKRQSVAFWCNPISGHATLYWYQQILGQGPKLLIQFQNNGVVDDSQLPKDRFSAERLKGVDSTLKIQPAKLEDSAVYLCASSLDQDTQYFGPGTRLTVL.

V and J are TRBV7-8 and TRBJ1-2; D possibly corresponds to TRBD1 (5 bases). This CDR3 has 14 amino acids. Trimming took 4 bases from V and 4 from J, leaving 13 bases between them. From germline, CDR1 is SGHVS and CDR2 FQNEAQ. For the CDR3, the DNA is TGTGCCAGCAGCTCGAGTCTAACAGGCTATGGCTACACCTTC. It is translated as CASSSSLTGYGYTF.

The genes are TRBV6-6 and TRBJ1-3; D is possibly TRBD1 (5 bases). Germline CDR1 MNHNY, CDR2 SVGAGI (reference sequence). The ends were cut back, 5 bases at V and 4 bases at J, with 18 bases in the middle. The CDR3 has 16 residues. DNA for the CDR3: TGTGCCAGCAGTCCCACCTGGAGGGGAAACGGAAACACCATATATTTT. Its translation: CASSPTWRGNGNTIYF.

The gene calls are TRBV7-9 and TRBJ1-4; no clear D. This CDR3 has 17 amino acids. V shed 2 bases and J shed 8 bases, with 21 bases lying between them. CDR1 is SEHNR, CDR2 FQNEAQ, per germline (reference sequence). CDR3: CASSLRKGVRLDEKLFF. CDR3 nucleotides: TGTGCCAGCAGCTTAAGGAAGGGAGTAAGGCTAGACGAAAAACTGTTTTTT.

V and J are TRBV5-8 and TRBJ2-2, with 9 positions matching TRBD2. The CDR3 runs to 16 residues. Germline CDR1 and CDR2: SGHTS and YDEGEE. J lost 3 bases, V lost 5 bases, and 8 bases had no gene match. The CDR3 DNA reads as TGTGCCAGCAGGCTCGGACTAGCGAGTTACACCGGGGAGCTGTTTTTT. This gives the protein CASRLGLASYTGELFF.

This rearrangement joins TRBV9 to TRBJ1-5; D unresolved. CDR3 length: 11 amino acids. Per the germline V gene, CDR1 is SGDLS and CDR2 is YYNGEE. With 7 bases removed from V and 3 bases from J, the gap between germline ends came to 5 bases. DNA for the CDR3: TGTGCCAGCGGTGTCAATCAGCCCCAGCATTTT. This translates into CASGVNQPQHF. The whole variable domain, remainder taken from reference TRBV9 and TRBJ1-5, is DSGVTQTPKHLITATGQRVTLRCSPRSGDLSVYWYQQSLDQGLQFLIQYYNGEERAKGNILERFSAQQFPDLHSELNLSSLELGDSALYFCASGVNQPQHFGDGTRLSIL.

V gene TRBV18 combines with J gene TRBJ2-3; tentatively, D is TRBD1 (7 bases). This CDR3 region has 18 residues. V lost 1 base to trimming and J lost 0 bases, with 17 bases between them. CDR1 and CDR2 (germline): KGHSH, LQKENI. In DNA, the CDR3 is TGTGCCAGCTCACCACTTCGATCGACAGGGACTAGCACAGATACGCAGTATTTT. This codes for CASSPLRSTGTSTDTQYF.

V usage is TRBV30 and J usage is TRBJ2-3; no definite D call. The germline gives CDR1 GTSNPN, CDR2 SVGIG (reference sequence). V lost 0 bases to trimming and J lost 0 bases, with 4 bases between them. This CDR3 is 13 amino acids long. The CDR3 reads CAWSVRSTDTQYF. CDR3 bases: TGTGCCTGGAGTGTAAGGAGCACAGATACGCAGTATTTT.

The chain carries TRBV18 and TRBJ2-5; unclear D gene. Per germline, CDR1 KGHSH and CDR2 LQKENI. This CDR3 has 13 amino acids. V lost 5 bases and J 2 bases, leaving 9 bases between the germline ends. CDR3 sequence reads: CASSSRLQETQYF. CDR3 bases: TGTGCCAGCTCATCCCGGTTGCAAGAGACCCAGTACTTC.

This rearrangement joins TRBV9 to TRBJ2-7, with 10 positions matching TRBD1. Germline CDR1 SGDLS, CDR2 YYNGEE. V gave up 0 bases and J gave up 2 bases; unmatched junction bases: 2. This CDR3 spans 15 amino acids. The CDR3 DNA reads TGTGCCAGCAGCGTAGAAGGGACAGGGGCCTACGAGCAGTACTTC. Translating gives CASSVEGTGAYEQYF. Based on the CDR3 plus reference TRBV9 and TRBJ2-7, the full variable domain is DSGVTQTPKHLITATGQRVTLRCSPRSGDLSVYWYQQSLDQGLQFLIQYYNGEERAKGNILERFSAQQFPDLHSELNLSSLELGDSALYFCASSVEGTGAYEQYFGPGTRLTVT.